Presented here are 20 T cell receptor beta chains from one specimen sequenced in a study of shared clonotypes between healthy human individuals. Profiling relied on immunoSEQ multiplex PCR, and the TCRdb table lists in-frame clones only, not all of them. The data show roughly 2.1 million clones, about 92% seen once. Positive CCR7 selection of CD45RO-negative cells yielded the naive CD8 cells, and terminally differentiated effector memory CD45RA+ cells were excluded. The source material was naive CD8+ T cells from PBMCs. Receptor source: a man between 18 and 29 years old in good health. Some clones in this sample may be carry-over from other donors' samples.

This sequence joins TRBV2 and TRBJ1-2; possible D gene TRBD1, 6 bases. The V and J ends lost 6 bases and 6 bases respectively, with 11 bases between them. Per germline, CDR1 SNHLY and CDR2 FYNNEI. This CDR3 region has 12 residues. CDR3 coding DNA: TGTGCCAGCAGGGACAGAGTTGATGGCTACACCTTC. Its translation is CASRDRVDGYTF.

This rearrangement joins TRBV7-9 to TRBJ1-1; D possibly corresponds to TRBD1 (5 bases). V was shortened by 5 bases and J by 7 bases, with 11 bases between the two germline ends. Germline V CDR1 and CDR2: SEHNR, FQNEAQ (reference sequence). The CDR3 runs to 12 residues. The CDR3 loop is CASSLRGDEAFF. The DNA of the CDR3 is TGTGCCAGCAGCCTACGGGGGGATGAAGCTTTCTTT.

The chain uses TRBV27 and TRBJ2-7; possibly TRBD2 for D (5 bases). CDR3 length: 14 residues. Germline V gene lookup returns CDR1 MNHEY and CDR2 SMNVEV (reference sequence). Trimming removed 5 bases from V and 4 bases from J, with 15 bases in between. CDR3 in amino acids: CASSIGLGFYEQYF. In DNA form, the CDR3 reads TGTGCCAGCAGTATTGGACTGGGGTTTTACGAGCAGTACTTC.

This chain links TRBV28 with TRBJ1-1; the match to TRBD1 covers 10 bases. This CDR3 has 15 residues. Unmatched junction bases numbered 2, after V lost 4 bases and J lost 0 bases. The V gene's germline CDR1 is MDHEN and CDR2 SYDVKM. The CDR3 DNA reads TGTGCCAGCAGTTGGGACAGGGGAATGAACACTGAAGCTTTCTTT. This sequence encodes CASSWDRGMNTEAFF.

The chain employs TRBV9 and TRBJ2-1; 10 nucleotides align to TRBD2. This CDR3 comprises 15 residues. Trimming cost V 0 bases and J 12 bases; bases outside gene matches: 9. Germline CDR1 reads SGDLS; CDR2 reads YYNGEE. For the CDR3, the DNA is TGTGCCAGCAGCGTAGATCGCCTAGCGGGGGACGGGCAGTTCTTC. It translates to CASSVDRLAGDGQFF.

The chain combines TRBV6-5 with TRBJ2-5; 7 bases map to TRBD1. V was clipped by 4 bases and J by 2 bases; unmatched bases: 10. This CDR3 has 16 residues. Looked up from germline, CDR1 is MNHEY and CDR2 is SVGAGI. In DNA, the CDR3 is TGTGCCAGCAGTTGGGGAGCTAACAGGGGACAAGAGACCCAGTACTTC. Translation gives CASSWGANRGQETQYF.

This sequence joins TRBV7-9 and TRBJ1-3; D gene uncertain. The length of the CDR3 is 17 residues. Between the trimmed V and J ends, which lost 5 bases and 0 bases, there was a span of 17 bases. Germline CDR1 is SEHNR and CDR2 is FQNEAQ (reference sequence). The CDR3 coding sequence is TGTGCCAGCAGCCCCAAAATGGTGCGGGGCTCTGGAAACACCATATATTTT. Encoded protein: CASSPKMVRGSGNTIYF.

V and J are TRBV9 and TRBJ2-1; 9 positions agree with TRBD2. The CDR3 runs 16 residues. CDR1 is SGDLS and CDR2 is YYNGEE in the germline V gene. The V segment lost 4 bases and the J segment 8 bases; nucleotides outside the gene matches: 13. Written as DNA, the CDR3 is TGTGCCAGCAGCTATGCCTCGGGTGAGCGGGAGGATGAGCAGTTCTTC. This gives the protein CASSYASGEREDEQFF.

This clone was seen a single time. The DNA of the CDR3 is TGTGCAGTAGCGGAAAGCTCCTACAATGAGCAGTTCTTC. It translates to CAVAESSYNEQFF. This sequence joins TRBV28 and TRBJ2-1, with a weak D call TRBD2 (6 bases). The germline CDR1 and CDR2 sequences are MDHEN and SYDVKM. This CDR3 is 13 amino acids long. The whole variable domain, remainder taken from reference TRBV28 and TRBJ2-1, is DVKVTQSSRYLVKRTGEKVFLECVQDMDHENMFWYRQDPGLGLRLIYFSYDVKMKEKGDIPEGYSVSREKKERFSLILESASTNQTSMYLCAVAESSYNEQFFGPGTRLTVL.

The chain uses TRBV27 and TRBJ2-3; D might be TRBD1 (6 bases). CDR1 MNHEY and CDR2 SMNVEV come from the germline V gene (reference sequence). Trimming cost V 5 bases and J 4 bases, with 19 bases left between them. The CDR3 length is 16 residues. CDR3 amino acids: CASSPLGARAADTQYF. Written as DNA, the CDR3 is TGTGCCAGCAGTCCTCTGGGGGCACGGGCGGCAGATACGCAGTATTTT.

The chain uses TRBV25-1 and TRBJ2-7; D is unclear. This CDR3 spans 13 amino acids. CDR1 and CDR2 from the germline V gene are MGHDK and SYGVNS. Trimming took off 6 bases at V and 3 bases at J, with 12 bases between the two ends. CDR3 amino acids: CASSRAPDYEQYF. For the CDR3, the DNA is TGTGCCAGCAGCCGGGCACCTGACTACGAGCAGTACTTC.

This clone was recorded a few times. Additional DNA sequences in this sample encode the identical CDR3. The chain has TRBV19 and TRBJ2-7, with D unresolved. Germline V gene data show CDR1 as LNHDA and CDR2 as SQIVND (reference sequence). Trimming took off 8 bases at V and 2 bases at J, with 7 bases between the two ends. The CDR3 is made up of 11 amino acids. CDR3 DNA: TGTGCCAGTGGCGAGACCTACGAGCAGTACTTC. Its protein is CASGETYEQYF.

The chain is built from TRBV9 and TRBJ1-1, with a tentative D call TRBD1 (6 bases). The germline V gene encodes CDR1 SGDLS and CDR2 YYNGEE. V lost 3 bases, J lost 0 bases, and 15 bases lay in between. This CDR3 has 16 amino acids. Here the CDR3 DNA reads TGTGCCAGCAGCGCCGCGGGGGGCTTCATGAACACTGAAGCTTTCTTT. It encodes CASSAAGGFMNTEAFF.

J is TRBJ2-2 and V is TRBV7-6; tentative D call: TRBD1 (5 bases). V dropped 8 bases and J dropped 5 bases, with 18 bases sitting between them. Germline CDR1 SGHVS, CDR2 FNYEAQ. The CDR3 is made up of 15 amino acids. The DNA for the CDR3 is TGTGCCAGCCAAGGGGCTCTCACCCGAACCGGGGAGCTGTTTTTT. Encoded protein: CASQGALTRTGELFF. The full variable domain, rest sourced from reference TRBV7-6 and TRBJ2-2, is GAGVSQSPRYKVTKRGQDVALRCDPISGHVSLYWYRQALGQGPEFLTYFNYEAQQDKSGLPNDRFSAERPEGSISTLTIQRTEQRDSAMYRCASQGALTRTGELFFGEGSRLTVL.

Only one count was recorded for this clone. This chain uses TRBV10-3 with TRBJ2-7, with 9 bases fitting TRBD1. CDR3 size: 15 residues. Germline V CDR1 and CDR2: ENHRY, SYGVKD. V shed 5 bases, J shed 1 base, and the junction held 6 bases outside the gene matches. For the CDR3, the DNA is TGTGCCATCAGTCTTGGGACAGGGATTTCCTACGAGCAGTACTTC. This sequence encodes CAISLGTGISYEQYF.

This clone was detected a few times. J is TRBJ1-1 and V is TRBV7-9, with D possibly TRBD1 on 5 matching bases. The V gene lost 2 bases and the J gene lost 8 bases, with 18 bases spanning the gap. This CDR3 has 15 residues. Looked up from germline, CDR1 is SEHNR and CDR2 is FQNEAQ (reference sequence). The CDR3 DNA reads as TGTGCCAGCAGCTTATGGGTGGGGCAGACATCCGAAGCTTTCTTT. Protein product: CASSLWVGQTSEAFF.

This clone was counted only a few times. The chain joins TRBV27 to TRBJ2-2; D is perhaps TRBD2 (6 bases). Trimming stripped 4 bases from V and 5 bases from J, with 8 bases between. The germline V gene encodes CDR1 MNHEY and CDR2 SMNVEV (reference sequence). CDR3 length equals 13 residues. CDR3 loop: CASSSSGTGELFF. The DNA of the CDR3 is TGTGCCAGCAGTTCCAGCGGGACCGGGGAGCTGTTTTTT.

J is TRBJ2-7 and V is TRBV10-3, with D possibly being TRBD1 or TRBD2 (5 bases each). V was shortened by 8 bases and J by 0 bases, with 14 bases between the two germline ends. There are 14 residues in the CDR3. Germline CDR1 and CDR2: ENHRY and SYGVKD. CDR3 loop: CAIRAGTGSYEQYF. For the CDR3, the DNA is TGTGCCATCCGTGCCGGGACCGGCTCCTACGAGCAGTACTTC.

The V call is TRBV27, the J call TRBJ2-7; TRBD1 or TRBD2 may be the D gene (5 bases each). CDR1 and CDR2 from the germline V gene are MNHEY and SMNVEV (reference sequence). V lost 3 bases and J lost 5, with 14 bases in between. The CDR3 spans 14 residues. The CDR3 sequence is CASSFGAGYNEQYF. The CDR3 DNA reads TGTGCCAGCAGTTTCGGGGCAGGGTATAACGAGCAGTACTTC.

The chain employs TRBV28 and TRBJ1-4; D not certain. The CDR3 is 13 amino acids. Germline-derived CDR1 and CDR2 are MDHEN and SYDVKM. The V end was cut by 1 base, the J end by 5 bases, with 5 bases between. CDR3: CASSLYDNEKLFF. The DNA of the CDR3 is TGTGCCAGCAGTTTATATGACAATGAAAAACTGTTTTTT.